Each of the 23 T cell receptor beta chains below was sequenced from the same sample in a study of blood T cell dynamics during melanoma immunotherapy (dated by TCRdb to 2019 to 2021). The label giving this sample's time point can be read as: week 3, after first cycle of checkpoint inhibitor. Library prep was done by the immunoSEQ multiplex PCR assay. Not all clones reach the TCRdb copy of this immuneACCESS table, which keeps in-frame sequences only. Checked studies attribute under half of the gap to unresolved V genes and leave the rest unexplained. The sample contains 15,000 to 20,000 clones, around 93% of them found a single time. The ten most abundant clones make up 0.21% of the sample. Material: effector memory CD8+ T cells from blood, obtained from a patient treated with checkpoint blockade. These receptors were obtained from a human donor with melanoma.

The chain employs TRBV27 and TRBJ2-1; D uncertain. Germline CDR1 and CDR2: MNHEY and SMNVEV (reference sequence). V was trimmed by 3 bases and J by 4 bases, leaving 13 bases between them. The CDR3 runs 15 residues. CDR3 in DNA: TGTGCCAGCAGTTTGAGGCAGTCCTCATACAATGAGCAGTTCTTC. Amino acid sequence: CASSLRQSSYNEQFF.

This chain links TRBV4-1 with TRBJ2-7, with 7 bases aligning to TRBD2. The CDR3 loop spans 15 amino acids. In germline, CDR1 is MGHRA, CDR2 YSYEKL. With V trimmed by 1 base and J by 5 bases, 8 bases remained unmatched. The CDR3 loop is CASSQASGTAHEQYF. CDR3 DNA sequence: TGCGCCAGCAGCCAAGCAAGCGGGACGGCCCACGAGCAGTACTTC.

The CDR3 loop reads CASSWGMNTGELFF. The CDR3 region has the DNA TGTGCCAGCAGTTGGGGCATGAACACCGGGGAGCTGTTTTTT. The chain carries TRBV27 and TRBJ2-2, with TRBD1 as a possible D gene (5 bases). The CDR3 sequence is 14 residues long. Between the trimmed V and J ends, which lost 4 bases and 1 base, there was a span of 7 bases. The germline V gene has CDR1 MNHEY and CDR2 SMNVEV (reference sequence).

The chain joins TRBV29-1 to TRBJ2-2, with TRBD1 matching over 9 bases. Germline V lookup: CDR1 SQVTM, CDR2 ANQGSEA. Trimming took 4 bases from V and 3 from J; bases not matched to a gene: 0. This CDR3 comprises 13 residues. CDR3 loop: CSVGTGDTGELFF. The DNA for the CDR3 is TGCAGCGTTGGGACAGGGGACACCGGGGAGCTGTTTTTT.

Here the CDR3 DNA reads TGTGCCAGCAGCTTGGCCGGGACTAGCGCCCACGAGCAGTACTTC. Residues: CASSLAGTSAHEQYF. The chain joins TRBV7-8 to TRBJ2-7, with TRBD2 matching over 10 bases. Germline assignment: CDR1 SGHVS and CDR2 FQNEAQ. The CDR3 runs 15 residues. Trimming cost V 3 bases and J 5 bases; bases outside gene matches: 7.

The genes are TRBV9 and TRBJ2-2; D is undetermined. Germline assignment: CDR1 SGDLS and CDR2 YYNGEE. This CDR3 spans 12 amino acids. V was trimmed by 3 bases and J by 2 bases, leaving 2 bases between them. Here the CDR3 DNA reads TGTGCCAGCAGCGGTAACACCGGGGAGCTGTTTTTT. This sequence encodes CASSGNTGELFF.

The chain combines TRBV14 with TRBJ2-7; D possibly uses TRBD1 or TRBD2 (5 bases each). This CDR3 contains 17 residues. V shed 9 bases and J shed 2 bases, with 26 bases lying between them. CDR1 SGHDN and CDR2 FVKESK come from the germline V gene. The CDR3 sequence is CARKRGRDVGGAYEQYF. CDR3 nucleotide sequence: TGTGCCAGGAAGAGAGGCAGGGATGTCGGAGGAGCCTACGAGCAGTACTTC.

V gene TRBV9 combines with J gene TRBJ2-7; D may match TRBD1 or TRBD2 (6 bases each). CDR1 is SGDLS, CDR2 YYNGEE, per germline. There are 15 residues in the CDR3. Deletions cut 0 bases from V and 2 bases from J, with 12 bases between. CDR3 amino acids: CASSVDWGAAYEQYF. In DNA form, the CDR3 reads TGTGCCAGCAGCGTAGACTGGGGGGCGGCCTACGAGCAGTACTTC.

CDR3 nucleotides: TGTGCCAGCAGTTTAAAGATTAGCGGTACGCAGTATTTT. This sequence encodes CASSLKISGTQYF. The chain couples TRBV28 to TRBJ2-3; D may be TRBD2 (6 bases). This CDR3 region has 13 residues. Trimming pared 2 bases from V and 8 bases from J, leaving 11 bases between. CDR1 MDHEN and CDR2 SYDVKM come from the germline V gene. The complete variable domain, with remaining parts taken from reference TRBV28 and TRBJ2-3, reads DVKVTQSSRYLVKRTGEKVFLECVQDMDHENMFWYRQDPGLGLRLIYFSYDVKMKEKGDIPEGYSVSREKKERFSLILESASTNQTSMYLCASSLKISGTQYFGPGTRLTVL.

The chain links TRBV13 to TRBJ1-1, with D perhaps matching TRBD1 (6 bases). V lost 4 bases and J lost 0, with 12 bases in between. The CDR3 runs to 15 residues. The V gene's germline CDR1 is PRHDT and CDR2 FYEKMQ (reference sequence). In nucleotides, the CDR3 is TGTGCCAGCAGCTCCCACAGGGCGATGAACACTGAAGCTTTCTTT. The encoded protein is CASSSHRAMNTEAFF.

CDR3 nucleotides: TGTGCCAGCAGTTACTCGTTGGGACAGGGGGCGACTGAAGCTTTCTTT. This gives the protein CASSYSLGQGATEAFF. This rearrangement joins TRBV6-6 to TRBJ1-1; 12 positions match TRBD1. The length of the CDR3 is 16 residues. Germline CDR1 is MNHNY and CDR2 is SVGAGI (reference sequence). V was pared by 0 bases and J by 5 bases, with 4 bases of the junction left unmatched.

The J gene is TRBJ2-7, the V gene TRBV9; the match to TRBD2 covers 9 bases. CDR3 size: 15 residues. Per germline, CDR1 SGDLS and CDR2 YYNGEE. With V trimmed by 1 base and J by 2 bases, 4 bases remained unmatched. The CDR3 coding sequence is TGTGCCAGCAGCGTATCAGGCGGGAGGGCCTACGAGCAGTACTTC. As protein: CASSVSGGRAYEQYF.

The chain employs TRBV9 and TRBJ1-3; no clear D. The CDR3 spans 16 residues. V lost 4 bases, J lost 0 bases, and 14 bases lay in between. Germline V gene sequence: CDR1 SGDLS, CDR2 YYNGEE. The CDR3 sequence: CASSSSGLPSGNTIYF. CDR3 in DNA: TGTGCCAGCAGCTCCTCCGGCCTTCCCTCTGGAAACACCATATATTTT. The whole variable domain, filled in from reference TRBV9 and TRBJ1-3, reads DSGVTQTPKHLITATGQRVTLRCSPRSGDLSVYWYQQSLDQGLQFLIQYYNGEERAKGNILERFSAQQFPDLHSELNLSSLELGDSALYFCASSSSGLPSGNTIYFGEGSWLTVV.

The V call is TRBV7-9, the J call TRBJ2-2; tentatively, D is TRBD1 (5 bases). Germline V gene data show CDR1 as SEHNR and CDR2 as FQNEAQ (reference sequence). There are 15 residues in the CDR3. Trimming pared 10 bases from V and 0 bases from J, leaving 15 bases between. DNA of the CDR3: TGTGCCAACCTACCGCGGACACCGAACACCGGGGAGCTGTTTTTT. Translating it yields CANLPRTPNTGELFF.

The chain couples TRBV10-1 to TRBJ2-1, with no clear D. The CDR3 loop spans 16 amino acids. CDR1 and CDR2 from the germline V gene are WNHNN and SYGVQD (reference sequence). Between the trimmed V and J ends, which lost 4 bases and 5 bases, there was a span of 18 bases. The CDR3 protein is CASSALELRGHNEQFF. CDR3 coding DNA: TGCGCCAGCAGTGCCCTCGAATTGCGCGGCCACAATGAGCAGTTCTTC.

This clone was detected only once. The chain has TRBV10-3 and TRBJ1-3; D unclear. Trimming took 2 bases from V and 4 from J, leaving 18 bases between them. The CDR3 has 17 amino acids. Per the germline V gene, CDR1 is ENHRY and CDR2 is SYGVKD. For the CDR3, the DNA is TGTGCCATCAGTGAGCCATTGGAATTCTCGGGAGGAAACACCATATATTTT. Amino acid sequence: CAISEPLEFSGGNTIYF.

This chain uses TRBV4-1 with TRBJ2-7; D may be TRBD2 (5 bases). The germline V gene has CDR1 MGHRA and CDR2 YSYEKL. Deletions cut 0 bases from V and 5 bases from J, with 8 bases between. The CDR3 is made up of 13 amino acids. The CDR3 reads CASSQDRGDEQYF. Written as DNA, the CDR3 is TGCGCCAGCAGCCAAGATCGGGGAGACGAGCAGTACTTC.

The chain has TRBV19 and TRBJ1-3; maybe TRBD1 (5 bases). V was trimmed by 9 bases and J by 7 bases, leaving 22 bases between them. There are 15 residues in the CDR3. The germline CDR1 and CDR2 sequences are LNHDA and SQIVND (reference sequence). CDR3 loop: CASFGAAPSGNTIYF. In DNA, the CDR3 is TGTGCCAGCTTCGGGGCGGCGCCGAGTGGGAACACCATATATTTT.

J is TRBJ2-7 and V is TRBV19; D not resolved. From germline, CDR1 is LNHDA and CDR2 SQIVND (reference sequence). This CDR3 has 15 residues. Trimming left V 6 bases short and J 2 bases short, with 17 bases between. The CDR3 nucleotides read TGTGCCAGTAGACCCGGGTCTTTAGGGACCTACGAGCAGTACTTC. Protein sequence: CASRPGSLGTYEQYF.

V usage is TRBV13 and J usage is TRBJ2-3; 7 positions agree with TRBD2. Germline V gene lookup returns CDR1 PRHDT and CDR2 FYEKMQ (reference sequence). The length of the CDR3 is 14 residues. Trimming took 4 bases from V and 6 from J; bases not matched to a gene: 7. CDR3 in amino acids: CASSSERGGDTQYF. Here the CDR3 DNA reads TGTGCCAGCAGCTCCGAGCGGGGTGGGGATACGCAGTATTTT.

The genes are TRBV28 and TRBJ1-5, with 7 bases fitting TRBD1. Unmatched junction bases numbered 9, after V lost 6 bases and J lost 4 bases. The CDR3 has 15 residues. Germline V gene lookup returns CDR1 MDHEN and CDR2 SYDVKM. The CDR3 protein is CASRDRQGSNQPQHF. Written as DNA, the CDR3 is TGTGCCAGCAGAGATCGACAGGGCTCAAATCAGCCCCAGCATTTT.

This chain connects TRBV7-9 to TRBJ2-1; D not certain. This CDR3 comprises 15 residues. Germline V gene data show CDR1 as SEHNR and CDR2 as FQNEAQ (reference sequence). Trimming removed 6 bases from V and 0 bases from J, with 12 bases in between. This CDR3 is CASRTMVSSYNEQFF. The CDR3, as DNA: TGTGCCAGCAGAACCATGGTCAGCTCCTACAATGAGCAGTTCTTC.

This clone was counted only a few times. The chain has TRBV10-1 and TRBJ1-1; 7 nucleotides align to TRBD1. Germline lookup yields CDR1 WNHNN and CDR2 SYGVQD (reference sequence). With 10 bases clipped from V and 1 base from J, the junction kept 3 bases outside the gene matches. The CDR3 is made up of 12 amino acids. CDR3 residues: CAKGQRNTEAFF. CDR3 bases: TGCGCCAAGGGACAGAGGAACACTGAAGCTTTCTTT.